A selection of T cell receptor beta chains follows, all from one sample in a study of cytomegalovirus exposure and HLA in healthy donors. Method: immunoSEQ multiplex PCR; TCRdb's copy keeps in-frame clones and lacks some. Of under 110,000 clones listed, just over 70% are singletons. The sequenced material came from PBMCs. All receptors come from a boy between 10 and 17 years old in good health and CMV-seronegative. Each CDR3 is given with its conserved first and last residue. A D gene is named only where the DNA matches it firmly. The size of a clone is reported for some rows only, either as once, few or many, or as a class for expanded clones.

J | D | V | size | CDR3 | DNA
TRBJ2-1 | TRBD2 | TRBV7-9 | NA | CASSRRTSGGASYNEQFF | TGTGCCAGCAGCCGCCGGACTAGCGGGGGGGCCTCCTACAATGAGCAGTTCTTC
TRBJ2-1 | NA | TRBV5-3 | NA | CARSSPRSNEQFF | TGTGCCAGAAGCTCGCCGCGCTCGAATGAGCAGTTCTTC
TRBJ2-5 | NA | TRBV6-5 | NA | CASSSPPEETQYF | TGTGCCAGCAGTTCTCCTCCGGAAGAGACCCAGTACTTC
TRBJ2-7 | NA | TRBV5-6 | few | CASSMTETYEQYF | TGTGCCAGCAGCATGACAGAGACCTACGAGCAGTACTTC
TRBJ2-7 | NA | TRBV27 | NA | CASSHPPYEQYF | TGTGCCAGCAGTCATCCCCCCTACGAGCAGTACTTC
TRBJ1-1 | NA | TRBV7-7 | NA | CASSLQEGTEAFF | TGTGCTAGCAGCTTACAGGAGGGGACTGAAGCTTTCTTT
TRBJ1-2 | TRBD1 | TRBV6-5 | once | CASTQGQGGGYTF | TGTGCCAGCACCCAAGGACAGGGGGGTGGCTACACCTTC
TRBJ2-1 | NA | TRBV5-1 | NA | CASSLVGGTYNEQFF | TGCGCCAGCAGCTTGGTGGGAGGTACCTACAATGAGCAGTTCTTC
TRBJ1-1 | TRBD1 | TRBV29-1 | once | CSVEGQRMGTEAFF | TGCAGCGTTGAGGGACAGCGAATGGGGACTGAAGCTTTCTTT
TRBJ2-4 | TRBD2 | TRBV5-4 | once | CASSSGTSGNNIQYF | TGTGCCAGCAGCTCCGGGACTAGCGGGAATAACATTCAGTACTTC